The 23 T cell receptor beta chains below were found in one sample sequenced in a study of blood T cell repertoires in COVID-19. Assay used: immunoSEQ multiplex PCR; TCRdb lists only in-frame clones, some missing. Of around 130,000 clones detected, 65% to 85% appear once; the ten largest clones hold 15% to 20%. Sequencing was done on a sample of peripheral blood. These receptors were obtained from a woman of 80 years or more with acute or convalescent COVID-19.

In its sample, this clone was seen once. The chain uses TRBV11-2 and TRBJ2-1, with 10 bases aligning to TRBD2. J gave up 5 bases and V 3 bases, and 13 bases lay outside the gene matches. The CDR3 is 18 amino acids. CDR1 SGHAT and CDR2 FQNNGV come from the germline V gene. CDR3 residues: CASSLYVTGTSENNEQFF. The DNA for the CDR3 is TGTGCCAGCAGCTTGTATGTCACCGGGACTAGCGAAAACAATGAGCAGTTCTTC. Full variable domain (outside the CDR3, taken from reference TRBV11-2 and TRBJ2-1): EAGVAQSPRYKIIEKRQSVAFWCNPISGHATLYWYQQILGQGPKLLIQFQNNGVVDDSQLPKDRFSAERLKGVDSTLKIQPAKLEDSAVYLCASSLYVTGTSENNEQFFGPGTRLTVL.

This clone was found a few times. The chain uses TRBV4-3 and TRBJ1-2; D is perhaps TRBD1 (5 bases). This CDR3 region has 16 residues. Deletions cut 0 bases from V and 0 bases from J, with 11 bases between. Germline lookup yields CDR1 LGHNA and CDR2 YSLEER. DNA for the CDR3: TGCGCCAGCAGCCAAGAGCGCAGGGCCGCTAACTATGGCTACACCTTC. Translating it yields CASSQERRAANYGYTF.

At least ten counts were recorded for this clone. This chain connects TRBV7-9 to TRBJ2-3, with D unclear. Per germline, CDR1 SEHNR and CDR2 FQNEAQ (reference sequence). Trimming shortened V by 3 bases and J by 3 bases, and 4 bases separated the two germline ends. The CDR3 is 12 amino acids. The DNA for the CDR3 is TGTGCCAGCAGCTTCGAGACAGATACGCAGTATTTT. It is translated as CASSFETDTQYF. Based on the CDR3 plus reference TRBV7-9 and TRBJ2-3, the full variable domain is DTGVSQNPRHKITKRGQNVTFRCDPISEHNRLYWYRQTLGQGPEFLTYFQNEAQLEKSRLLSDRFSAERPKGSFSTLEIQRTEQGDSAMYLCASSFETDTQYFGPGTRLTVL.

The V gene is TRBV7-2, the J gene TRBJ1-1; D is unclear. The CDR3 runs to 14 residues. Trimming removed 8 bases at V and 2 bases at J, with 15 bases between. Germline-derived CDR1 and CDR2 are SGHTA and FQGNSA. The CDR3 loop reads CASGSSGLNTEAFF. CDR3 DNA: TGTGCCAGCGGCTCATCGGGGTTAAACACTGAAGCTTTCTTT.

The V gene is TRBV3-1 (or the pseudogene TRBV3-2), the J gene TRBJ1-2; 7 bases are shared with TRBD1. V lost 1 base, J lost 7 bases, and 9 bases stayed unmatched. Germline-derived CDR1 and CDR2 are LGHDT and YNNKEL (reference sequence). This CDR3 comprises 15 residues. The CDR3 region is CASSQGPRTGPGYTF. CDR3 coding DNA: TGTGCCAGCAGCCAAGGACCGAGGACAGGCCCTGGCTACACCTTC.

V and J are TRBV10-1 and TRBJ1-1, with TRBD1 identical over 12 bases. The germline V gene encodes CDR1 WNHNN and CDR2 SYGVQD (reference sequence). The V segment lost 3 bases and the J segment 5 bases; nucleotides outside the gene matches: 7. This CDR3 has 16 amino acids. The CDR3 DNA reads as TGCGCCAGCAGTGAAGGGACAGGGGGCGGACGGACTGAAGCTTTCTTT. This translates into CASSEGTGGGRTEAFF.

The chain couples TRBV5-6 to TRBJ2-7, with D possibly being TRBD1 (5 bases). Looked up from germline, CDR1 is SGHDT and CDR2 is YYEEEE. Trimming stripped 1 base from V and 5 bases from J, with 7 bases between. The CDR3 length is 12 residues. CDR3 sequence reads: CASSLIGDEQYF. CDR3 DNA sequence: TGTGCCAGCAGCTTGATAGGGGACGAGCAGTACTTC.

A single count supports this clone. One junction end disagrees with the germline gene, perhaps due to a read error. The sample has other DNA sequences that encode this CDR3 too. The J gene is TRBJ2-7, the V gene TRBV9; 7 nucleotides align to TRBD2. Per the germline V gene, CDR1 is SGDLS and CDR2 is YYNGEE. CDR3 length: 13 amino acids. This CDR3 is CASSVVSGGEQYF. The CDR3 DNA sequence: TGCGCCAGCAGCGTAGTGTCGGGGGGCGAGCAGTACTTC.

J is TRBJ2-6 and V is TRBV7-9, with 7 bases identical to TRBD1. Trimming took 6 bases from V and 1 from J; bases not matched to a gene: 15. Germline V CDR1 and CDR2: SEHNR, FQNEAQ (reference sequence). There are 19 residues in the CDR3. The DNA for the CDR3 is TGTGCCAGCAGTTTTTCTTCAGACAGGGACCCTTCTGGGGCCAACGTCCTGACTTTC. Its protein product is CASSFSSDRDPSGANVLTF.

The rearrangement joins TRBV7-2 to TRBJ2-2; TRBD2 might be the D (6 bases). The germline V gene has CDR1 SGHTA and CDR2 FQGNSA. The CDR3 runs 14 residues. V was trimmed by 6 bases and J by 1 base, leaving 9 bases between them. CDR3 bases: TGTGCCAGCAGGGCGGGACGGAACACCGGGGAGCTGTTTTTT. Translation gives CASRAGRNTGELFF. Full variable domain (remainder filled in from reference TRBV7-2 and TRBJ2-2): GAGVSQSPSNKVTEKGKDVELRCDPISGHTALYWYRQSLGQGLEFLIYFQGNSAPDKSGLPSDRFSAERTGGSVSTLTIQRTQQEDSAVYLCASRAGRNTGELFFGEGSRLTVL.

The chain is built from TRBV6-1 and TRBJ2-3; perhaps TRBD2 as D (6 bases). CDR1 is MNHNS, CDR2 SASEGT, per germline. Deletions cut 2 bases from V and 8 bases from J, with 14 bases between. This CDR3 comprises 14 residues. This CDR3 is CASSERAAGGTQYF. The DNA for the CDR3 is TGTGCCAGCAGTGAAAGGGCAGCCGGGGGTACGCAGTATTTT.

This clone was recorded only once. V usage is TRBV5-4 and J usage is TRBJ2-1; TRBD2 is a possible D gene (6 bases). The CDR3 runs 14 residues. Germline V lookup: CDR1 SGHNT, CDR2 YYREEE (reference sequence). V was pared by 0 bases and J by 2 bases, with 6 bases between. DNA for the CDR3: TGTGCCAGCAGCTTGGCTAGCGCCTACAATGAGCAGTTCTTC. Residues: CASSLASAYNEQFF.

V usage is TRBV5-1 and J usage is TRBJ2-7, with 13 bases matching TRBD2. Germline CDR1 is SGHRS and CDR2 is YFSETQ. The V and J ends lost 0 bases and 1 base, in that order; junction bases with no gene match: 4. The CDR3 is made up of 17 amino acids. CDR3 bases: TGCGCCAGCAGCTTGGCGCGGACTAGCGGGAGATCCTACGAGCAGTACTTC. It translates to CASSLARTSGRSYEQYF. The variable domain in full, completed from reference TRBV5-1 and TRBJ2-7, reads KAGVTQTPRYLIKTRGQQVTLSCSPISGHRSVSWYQQTPGQGLQFLFEYFSETQRNKGNFPGRFSGRQFSNSRSEMNVSTLELGDSALYLCASSLARTSGRSYEQYFGPGTRLTVT.

The count of this clone is one. This rearrangement joins TRBV7-2 to TRBJ1-1; the D gene is possibly TRBD1 (6 bases). V gave up 5 bases and J gave up 5 bases, with 18 bases separating them. The germline gives CDR1 SGHTA, CDR2 FQGNSA. The CDR3 has 15 residues. The CDR3 sequence is CASSVQGARGTEAFF. CDR3 coding DNA: TGTGCCAGCAGCGTACAGGGTGCGCGAGGGACTGAAGCTTTCTTT.

The chain couples TRBV11-2 to TRBJ2-1, with D maybe TRBD1 (5 bases). The ends were cut back, 1 base at V and 7 bases at J, with 14 bases in the middle. CDR3 length: 15 amino acids. The germline V gene has CDR1 SGHAT and CDR2 FQNNGV. The CDR3 nucleotides are TGTGCCAGCAGCTTAGTCCCGCAGGGTGAAAATGAGCAGTTCTTC. Its protein is CASSLVPQGENEQFF.

This clone appeared a few times. The chain has TRBV4-1 and TRBJ1-6; a possible D gene is TRBD1 (5 bases). V lost 4 bases to trimming and J lost 10 bases, with 20 bases between them. Looked up from germline, CDR1 is MGHRA and CDR2 is YSYEKL. The CDR3 length is 16 residues. In DNA, the CDR3 is TGCGCCAGCAGCCCGTGGGGCAGGGAACCTCTCTCACCCCTCCACTTT. The encoded protein is CASSPWGREPLSPLHF.

The chain carries TRBV19 and TRBJ2-7; possibly TRBD1 for D (6 bases). Germline assignment: CDR1 LNHDA and CDR2 SQIVND (reference sequence). V was pared by 4 bases and J by 4 bases, with 20 bases between. The CDR3 is 16 amino acids. This CDR3 reads CASSRAGAAIQYEQYF. The CDR3 DNA follows: TGTGCCAGTAGTAGGGCAGGGGCCGCCATACAGTACGAGCAGTACTTC.

This clone came up a few times. The chain is built from TRBV5-4 and TRBJ2-2; 7 positions match TRBD2. The CDR3 spans 16 residues. The V and J ends lost 2 bases and 7 bases, in that order; junction bases with no gene match: 11. Germline CDR1 and CDR2: SGHNT and YYREEE (reference sequence). Here the CDR3 reads CASSFPGGRLVGELFF. DNA of the CDR3: TGTGCCAGCAGCTTTCCCGGCGGGAGATTGGTCGGGGAGCTGTTTTTT. The full variable domain, in which reference TRBV5-4 and TRBJ2-2 provide the parts outside the CDR3, is ETGVTQSPTHLIKTRGQQVTLRCSSQSGHNTVSWYQQALGQGPQFIFQYYREEENGRGNFPPRFSGLQFPNYSSELNVNALELDDSALYLCASSFPGGRLVGELFFGEGSRLTVL.

The chain joins TRBV6-2 or TRBV6-3 to TRBJ2-7; no reliable D call. This CDR3 comprises 12 residues. V shed 0 bases and J shed 2 bases, with 2 bases lying between them. In germline, CDR1 is MNHEY, CDR2 SVGEGT. The CDR3 reads CASSYSAYEQYF. The CDR3 DNA reads TGTGCCAGCAGTTACTCCGCCTACGAGCAGTACTTC.

V gene TRBV3-1 (or the pseudogene TRBV3-2) combines with J gene TRBJ1-5, with D perhaps TRBD1 (6 bases). Germline CDR1 LGHDT, CDR2 YNNKEL (reference sequence). The CDR3 totals 16 residues. V gave up 4 bases and J gave up 0 bases, with 13 bases separating them. The CDR3 loop reads CASSPGQMYSNQPQHF. The DNA for the CDR3 is TGTGCCAGCAGCCCCGGACAGATGTATAGCAATCAGCCCCAGCATTTT.

For the CDR3, the DNA is TGCGCCAGCAGCTTGACCGCCGGACAGGGGAATTCACCCCTCCACTTT. Its protein product is CASSLTAGQGNSPLHF. The chain employs TRBV5-1 and TRBJ1-6; 9 positions match TRBD1. After removal of 1 base from V and 7 bases from J, the junction contained 6 bases not matched to a gene. Germline V gene data show CDR1 as SGHRS and CDR2 as YFSETQ. This CDR3 region has 16 residues. Looking up the rest from reference TRBV5-1 and TRBJ1-6 gives the full variable domain: KAGVTQTPRYLIKTRGQQVTLSCSPISGHRSVSWYQQTPGQGLQFLFEYFSETQRNKGNFPGRFSGRQFSNSRSEMNVSTLELGDSALYLCASSLTAGQGNSPLHFGNGTRLTVT.

This rearrangement joins TRBV9 to TRBJ2-3, with 7 bases that match TRBD2. The CDR3 is made up of 19 amino acids. CDR1 SGDLS and CDR2 YYNGEE come from the germline V gene. J gave up 1 base and V 1 base, and 15 bases lay outside the gene matches. The CDR3 bases are TGTGCCAGCAGCGTAAGGGCGGGAGAAGGGCCGGGACGCACAGATACGCAGTATTTT. Translation gives CASSVRAGEGPGRTDTQYF. Drawing the rest from reference TRBV9 and TRBJ2-3, the complete variable domain is DSGVTQTPKHLITATGQRVTLRCSPRSGDLSVYWYQQSLDQGLQFLIQYYNGEERAKGNILERFSAQQFPDLHSELNLSSLELGDSALYFCASSVRAGEGPGRTDTQYFGPGTRLTVL.

This clone was detected once. The rearrangement joins TRBV11-2 to TRBJ1-6; D ambiguous. The CDR3 has 15 amino acids. V was trimmed by 7 bases and J by 7 bases, leaving 17 bases between them. Germline V gene data show CDR1 as SGHAT and CDR2 as FQNNGV. Written as DNA, the CDR3 is TGTGCCAGCAACCAATCCCCGGGGTTCAATTCACCCCTCCACTTT. Translating it yields CASNQSPGFNSPLHF. Looking up the rest from reference TRBV11-2 and TRBJ1-6 gives the full variable domain: EAGVAQSPRYKIIEKRQSVAFWCNPISGHATLYWYQQILGQGPKLLIQFQNNGVVDDSQLPKDRFSAERLKGVDSTLKIQPAKLEDSAVYLCASNQSPGFNSPLHFGNGTRLTVT.